These T cell receptor beta chains were read from a single sample in a study of cytotoxic CD8 clonotypes in ibrutinib-treated CLL. Method: immunoSEQ multiplex PCR; TCRdb's copy keeps in-frame clones and lacks some. Here the sample spans just over 65,000 clones, roughly two thirds being singletons. The material was PBMCs, obtained after 12 months of ibrutinib treatment. The receptor source for this set is a human donor with chronic lymphocytic leukemia. Each CDR3 is given with its conserved first and last residue.

j_gene,v_gene,CDR3aa
TRBJ1-5,TRBV7-8,CASSLVSQDNQPQHF
TRBJ2-7,TRBV7-6,CASSQALDRGYEQYF
TRBJ1-2,TRBV6-6,CASSSLVRGRGGYTF
TRBJ1-2,TRBV6-5,CASAGRESNYGYTF
TRBJ2-1,TRBV4-3,CASSQGGWQGGYNEQFF
TRBJ2-5,TRBV4-3,CASSQDRAQETQYF
TRBJ2-3,TRBV7-2,CASRFLGETRTDTQYF
TRBJ1-3,TRBV7-8,CASSLANGGLSGNTIYF
TRBJ1-3,TRBV7-6,CASSFADREGNTIYF
TRBJ1-1,TRBV5-4,CASSPQTGANTEAFF
TRBJ2-1,TRBV11-3,CASSSLGGPGDEQFF
TRBJ2-1,TRBV11-3,CASSRTGRSYNEQFF
TRBJ1-6,TRBV6-5,CASQDRGINSPLHF
TRBJ2-3,TRBV19,CASSIIPGTDTQYF
TRBJ2-7,TRBV6-1,CASRVALSEQYF
TRBJ1-2,TRBV7-9,CASSFRDSQGYTF
TRBJ1-1,TRBV25-1,CASSDYLGTIEQQAFF
TRBJ2-4,TRBV19,CASSMGDWASRGGYLKAKNIQYF
TRBJ1-1,TRBV18,CASSPRQGMDTEAFF
TRBJ1-2,TRBV5-1,CASSLSQGAYGYTF
TRBJ1-4,TRBV30,CAWSVQGNEKLFF
TRBJ1-2,TRBV11-3,CASSLAAGYGYTF
TRBJ2-5,TRBV7-2,CASSLQGGRTQETQYF
TRBJ2-5,TRBV14,CASSQDNFGGLETQYF
TRBJ2-5,TRBV6-5,CASSRTGPYQETQYF
TRBJ2-6,TRBV28,CASSYASWETALGANVLTF
TRBJ2-1,TRBV7-6,CASSSGLAGVEQFF
TRBJ2-7,TRBV5-1,CASSLSGLGILDEQYF
TRBJ1-3,TRBV7-2,CASRGGQYGNTIYF
TRBJ2-7,TRBV19,CASSIRDRVEQYF
TRBJ1-1,TRBV7-3,CASSRLGDTEAFF
TRBJ2-5,TRBV5-4,CASSSTGVRQETQYF
TRBJ2-5,TRBV19,CASSIQTGQETQYF
TRBJ2-3,TRBV9,CASSVATGVGADTQYF
TRBJ2-1,TRBV7-6,CASSLRAGGQVFF